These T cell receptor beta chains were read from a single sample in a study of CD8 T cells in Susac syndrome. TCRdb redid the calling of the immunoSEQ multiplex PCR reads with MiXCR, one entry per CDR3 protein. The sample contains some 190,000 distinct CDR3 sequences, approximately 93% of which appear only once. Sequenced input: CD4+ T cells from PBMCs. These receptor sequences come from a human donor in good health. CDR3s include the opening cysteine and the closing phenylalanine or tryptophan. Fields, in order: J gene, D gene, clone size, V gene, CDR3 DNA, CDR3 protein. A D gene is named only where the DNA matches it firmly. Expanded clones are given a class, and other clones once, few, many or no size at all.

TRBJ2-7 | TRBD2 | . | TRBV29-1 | TGCAGCGTCACTAGCGGGGCCTACGAGCAGTACTTC | CSVTSGAYEQYF
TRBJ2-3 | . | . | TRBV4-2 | TGTGCCAGCAGCCGCGTCGACGGCTCCACAGATACGCAGTATTTT | CASSRVDGSTDTQYF
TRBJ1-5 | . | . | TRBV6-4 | TGTGCCAGCAGTAGCCAGTCCAATCAGCCCCAGCATTTT | CASSSQSNQPQHF
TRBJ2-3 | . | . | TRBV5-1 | TGCGCCAGCAGCCCCGACGCCACAGATACGCAGTATTTT | CASSPDATDTQYF
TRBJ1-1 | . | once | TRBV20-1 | TGCAGTCCATGGGACACTGAAGCTTTCTTT | CSPWDTEAFF
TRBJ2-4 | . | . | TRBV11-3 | TGTGCCAGCAGCTTAACGGGGGGCCCCAAAAACATTCAGTACTTC | CASSLTGGPKNIQYF
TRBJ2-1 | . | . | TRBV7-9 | TGTGCCATTTTACGGGGCAACAATGAGCAGTTCTTC | CAILRGNNEQFF
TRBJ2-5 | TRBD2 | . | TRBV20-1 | TGCAGTGCTAGGGCCCCTCGGTCTGCGGGGGGAAGAGAGACCCAGTACTTC | CSARAPRSAGGRETQYF
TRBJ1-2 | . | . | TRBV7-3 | TGTGCCAGCAGCCTCGAGGCCTTGGGGGGGCGGAATGGCTACACCTTC | CASSLEALGGRNGYTF
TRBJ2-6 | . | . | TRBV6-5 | TGTGCCAGCAGTTACGGGGCTCGGCCGGCCAACGTCCTGACTTTC | CASSYGARPANVLTF
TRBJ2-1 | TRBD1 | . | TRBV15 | TGTGCCACCAGCAGAGCCCTCGGATCAGCCGGGACAGGAGAATACAATGAGCAGTTCTTC | CATSRALGSAGTGEYNEQFF
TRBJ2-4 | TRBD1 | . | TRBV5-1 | TGCGCCAGCAGCTCTATGACAGGGGGCGCGTACATTCAGTACTTC | CASSSMTGGAYIQYF
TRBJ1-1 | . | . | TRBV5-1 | TGCGCCAGCAGCTTGTTTAGGGGGACGAACACTGAAGCTTTCTTT | CASSLFRGTNTEAFF
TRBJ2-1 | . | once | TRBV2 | TGTGCCAGCAGTCAGGACCAGTCGTTAGGCGATGAGCAGTTCTTC | CASSQDQSLGDEQFF
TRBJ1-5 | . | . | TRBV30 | TGTGCCTGGACGACGGAAAGCAATCAGCCCCAGCATTTT | CAWTTESNQPQHF
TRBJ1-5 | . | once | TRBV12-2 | TGTGCAAGTCGCCTAGACAGGGTTAATGCTAAGTGGGATAGCAATCAGCCCCAGCATTTT | CASRLDRVNAKWDSNQPQHF
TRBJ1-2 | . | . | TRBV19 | TGTGCCAGTAGTATCTCTGGGGATGGCTACACCTTC | CASSISGDGYTF
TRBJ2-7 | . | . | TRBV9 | TGTGCCAGCAGCGTAGATACCGACTACGAGCAGTACTTC | CASSVDTDYEQYF
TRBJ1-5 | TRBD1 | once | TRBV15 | TGTGCCACCAGCAGAGAGCTACAGGGGATTCAGCCCCAGCATTTT | CATSRELQGIQPQHF
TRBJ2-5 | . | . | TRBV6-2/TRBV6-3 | TGTGCCAGCGGGGCTTCGGTCGAGACCCAGTACTTC | CASGASVETQYF
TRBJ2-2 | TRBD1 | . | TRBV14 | TGTGCCAGCACTTTATCGGGACAGGGGGCCTACACCGGGGAGCTGTTTTTT | CASTLSGQGAYTGELFF
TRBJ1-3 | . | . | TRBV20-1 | TGCAGTGCCGTCAGTAACCTTGGAAACACCATATATTTT | CSAVSNLGNTIYF
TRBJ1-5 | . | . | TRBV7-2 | TGTGCCAGCAGTCTACCGGGACCCCAGCATTTT | CASSLPGPQHF
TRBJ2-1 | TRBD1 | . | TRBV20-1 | TGCAGTGCTGGACGGAACAGGGGTTACAATGAGCAGTTCTTC | CSAGRNRGYNEQFF
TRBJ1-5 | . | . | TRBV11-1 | TGTGCCAGCCCTATCAAATTCGTCGGAGCCGAAAGCCAGGGAGTAAACCAGCCCCAGCATTTT | CASPIKFVGAESQGVNQPQHF
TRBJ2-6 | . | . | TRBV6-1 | TGTGCCAGCAAACTAGATTTCTCTGGGGCCAACGTCCTGACTTTC | CASKLDFSGANVLTF
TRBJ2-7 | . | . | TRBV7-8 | TGTGCCAGCAGCTTAGGGCGGACCGACCCCTACGAGCAGTACTTC | CASSLGRTDPYEQYF
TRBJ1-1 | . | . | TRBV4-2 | TGTGCCAGCAGCCAAGGATTAGCAGCTAACACTGAAGCTTTCTTT | CASSQGLAANTEAFF
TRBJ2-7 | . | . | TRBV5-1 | TGCGCCAGCAGCTCGGGAAGCTTGGAGCAGTACTTC | CASSSGSLEQYF
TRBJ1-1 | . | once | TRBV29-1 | TGCAGCGTGCGGACACCCCCAGTGAACACTGAAGCTTTCTTT | CSVRTPPVNTEAFF
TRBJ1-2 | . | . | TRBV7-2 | TGTGCCAGCAGCTTGGAGGGGGGGTTCAACTATGGCTACACCTTC | CASSLEGGFNYGYTF
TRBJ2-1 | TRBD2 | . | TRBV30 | TGTGCCTGGAGGGGGCAATTCGTAGCGGGGGGGCTTCTTGGCTATGAGCAGTTCTTC | CAWRGQFVAGGLLGYEQFF
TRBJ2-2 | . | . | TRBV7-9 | TGTGCCAGCAGCTCGGACAGTAACACCGGGGAGCTGTTTTTT | CASSSDSNTGELFF
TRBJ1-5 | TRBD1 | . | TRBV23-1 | TGCGCCAGCAGTCCAGAGCCAAGAGACAGGGAAGCCAATCAGCCCCAGCATTTT | CASSPEPRDREANQPQHF
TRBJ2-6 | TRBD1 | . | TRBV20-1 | TGCAGTGCTAAACCGGGACAGGAACTACCTGGGGCCAACGTCCTGACTTTC | CSAKPGQELPGANVLTF
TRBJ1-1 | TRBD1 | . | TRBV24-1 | TGTGCCACCAGAGCCGGGACAGGGGCTTTCAACACTGAAGCTTTCTTT | CATRAGTGAFNTEAFF
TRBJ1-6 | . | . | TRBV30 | TGTGCCTGGAGAGTAGACAGGACTAGCAATTCACCCCTCCACTTT | CAWRVDRTSNSPLHF
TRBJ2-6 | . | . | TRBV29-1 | TGCAGCGTTTCCCCCTCTGGGGCCAACGTCCTGACTTTC | CSVSPSGANVLTF
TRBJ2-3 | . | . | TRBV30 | TGTGCCTGGAGTGGAGGTCGGCTAGCAGCAGCAGATACGCAGTATTTT | CAWSGGRLAAADTQYF
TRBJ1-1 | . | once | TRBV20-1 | TGCAGCGCTACCGGTTGGCGGATTGAAGCTTTCTTT | CSATGWRIEAFF